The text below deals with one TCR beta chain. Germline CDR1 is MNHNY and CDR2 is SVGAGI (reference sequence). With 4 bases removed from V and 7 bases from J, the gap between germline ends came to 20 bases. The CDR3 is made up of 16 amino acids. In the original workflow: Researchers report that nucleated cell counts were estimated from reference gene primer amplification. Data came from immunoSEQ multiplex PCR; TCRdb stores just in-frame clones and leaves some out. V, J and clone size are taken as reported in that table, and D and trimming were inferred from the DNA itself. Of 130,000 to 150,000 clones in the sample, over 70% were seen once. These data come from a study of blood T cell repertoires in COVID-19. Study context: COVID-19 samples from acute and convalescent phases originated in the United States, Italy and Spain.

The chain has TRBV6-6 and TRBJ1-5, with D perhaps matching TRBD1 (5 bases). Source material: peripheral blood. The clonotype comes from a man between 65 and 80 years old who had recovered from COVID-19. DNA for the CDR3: TGTGCCAGCAGTTCCCAACAGGTTTTCGACATCCAGCCCCAGCATTTT. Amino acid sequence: CASSSQQVFDIQPQHF.